This T cell receptor beta chain came from a study of T-cell memory formation after mild COVID-19. Study-level background: The two donors had largely donor-specific TCR clusters.

In TCRdb, the 5' RACE reads were re-called with MiXCR into one record per CDR3 protein. The top ten hold 22% of the sample, which has about 400,000 distinct CDR3 sequences, approximately 14% seen once. Trimming took off 6 bases at V and 3 bases at J, with 17 bases between the two ends. The CDR3 is 15 residues long. The germline gives CDR1 MNHEY, CDR2 SVGEGT. This clonotype was observed a few times. The sequence came from a man younger than 30 who had mild COVID-19 (a few samples of this study predate the infection). Cell type and time point are not known. Sequenced: PBMCs or a T cell subset sorted from them (not recorded which). V and J are TRBV6-2 or TRBV6-3 and TRBJ1-1; tentatively, D is TRBD1 (6 bases). Here the CDR3 DNA reads TGTGCCAGCAGACCACTTACAGGGTGGGACACTGAAGCTTTCTTT. Translating gives CASRPLTGWDTEAFF.